Listed here is a single T cell receptor (beta chain). This sample was included in a study of blood T cell repertoires in COVID-19. Turning to the study itself: The samples span acute and convalescent COVID-19 from the United States, Italy and Spain. Sources were T cells, B-cell-depleted T cells, or PBMCs; the material itself was cDNA or gDNA.

Using immunoSEQ multiplex PCR, the repertoire was profiled, and TCRdb retains in-frame clones only, with some absent. In the table there are around 67,000 clones, around 83% of which are singletons. This CDR3 is 16 amino acids long. Per germline, CDR1 SGHVS and CDR2 FQNEAQ. J gave up 1 base and V 3 bases, and 8 bases lay outside the gene matches. The sample taken for sequencing was peripheral blood. The receptor's source is a man aged 50-59 years with active COVID-19. The chain joins TRBV7-8 to TRBJ2-5; 7 nucleotides match TRBD1. CDR3 residues: CASSLPGQNFQETQYF. The CDR3 region has the DNA TGTGCCAGCAGCTTGCCGGGACAGAACTTCCAAGAGACCCAGTACTTC.